A selection of T cell receptor beta chains follows, all from one sample in a study of CD8 T cells in Susac syndrome. Using its own MiXCR run on the immunoSEQ multiplex PCR reads, TCRdb lists one record per CDR3 protein. Of 150,000 or so distinct CDR3 sequences listed, approximately 93% are singletons. The sample taken for sequencing was CD8+ T cells from PBMCs. Receptor source: a human donor with multiple sclerosis. CDR3s include the opening cysteine and the closing phenylalanine or tryptophan. The D gene is left open where the match is weak.

v_call: TRBV19
d_call: -
j_call: TRBJ1-1
cdr3_nt: TGTGCCAGTAGTCCCCAGGGAAGACTGAAGAACACTGAAGCTTTCTTT
cdr3_aa: CASSPQGRLKNTEAFF

v_call: TRBV6-6
d_call: TRBD2
j_call: TRBJ2-5
cdr3_nt: TGTGCCAGCAGCAGCGGGACTAGCCAAGAGACCCAGTACTTC
cdr3_aa: CASSSGTSQETQYF

v_call: TRBV6-2/TRBV6-3
d_call: -
j_call: TRBJ1-6
cdr3_nt: TGTGCCAGCAGCCCAGACAGTACTTGGATAGAGCACCTGAGCTCCTATAATTCACCCCTCCACTTT
cdr3_aa: CASSPDSTWIEHLSSYNSPLHF

v_call: TRBV3-1
d_call: -
j_call: TRBJ2-7
cdr3_nt: TGTGCCAGCAGCCAAACCGACCTCTCCTACGAGCAGTACTTC
cdr3_aa: CASSQTDLSYEQYF

v_call: TRBV29-1
d_call: -
j_call: TRBJ2-7
cdr3_nt: TGCAGCACGGGGAACAGTTACTACGAGCAGTACTTC
cdr3_aa: CSTGNSYYEQYF

v_call: TRBV12-3/TRBV12-4
d_call: -
j_call: TRBJ1-5
cdr3_nt: TGTGCCAGCAGTTTTTCCCCGTTCGGAAATCAGCCCCAGCATTTT
cdr3_aa: CASSFSPFGNQPQHF

v_call: TRBV20-1
d_call: TRBD2
j_call: TRBJ2-1
cdr3_nt: TGCAGTGCTAGACGCGGGGGGGCCACCTACAATGAGCAGTTCTTC
cdr3_aa: CSARRGGATYNEQFF

v_call: TRBV9
d_call: -
j_call: TRBJ1-1
cdr3_nt: TGTGCCAGCAGCGTAGATCAGGGGAAAATGAACACTGAAGCTTTCTTT
cdr3_aa: CASSVDQGKMNTEAFF

v_call: TRBV2
d_call: -
j_call: TRBJ2-7
cdr3_nt: TGTGCCAGCAGTGAAGGGGGCAGCCACTGGTACGAGCAGTACTTC
cdr3_aa: CASSEGGSHWYEQYF

v_call: TRBV30
d_call: TRBD1
j_call: TRBJ1-5
cdr3_nt: TGTGCCTGGAGTCACAAATCGTCCGGGACAGTATATAGCAATCAGCCCCAGCATTTT
cdr3_aa: CAWSHKSSGTVYSNQPQHF

v_call: TRBV6-5
d_call: -
j_call: TRBJ2-4
cdr3_nt: TGTGCCAGCAACTCCCGCGGACAGTCGAAAAACATTCAGTACTTC
cdr3_aa: CASNSRGQSKNIQYF

v_call: TRBV5-4
d_call: TRBD2
j_call: TRBJ2-1
cdr3_nt: TGTGCCAGCAGCTCTAGCGGGGGCACACGCGATGAGCAGTTCTTC
cdr3_aa: CASSSSGGTRDEQFF

v_call: TRBV9
d_call: TRBD1
j_call: TRBJ2-2
cdr3_nt: TGTGCCAGCAGCCCCAGACAGGGGTCCGGGGAGCTGTTTTTT
cdr3_aa: CASSPRQGSGELFF

v_call: TRBV12-5
d_call: -
j_call: TRBJ1-5
cdr3_nt: TGTGCTAGTGGCCCCCTGACCCGCGGCGGCAATCAGCCCCAGCATTTT
cdr3_aa: CASGPLTRGGNQPQHF

v_call: TRBV10-3
d_call: TRBD2
j_call: TRBJ2-3
cdr3_nt: TGTGCCATCAGTGAGTCCGGGACTAGCGGGGGGCCTAACACAGATACGCAGTATTTT
cdr3_aa: CAISESGTSGGPNTDTQYF

v_call: TRBV7-9
d_call: -
j_call: TRBJ1-1
cdr3_nt: TGTGCCAGCAGCCCCCGCGACACAGGTGAAGCTTTCTTT
cdr3_aa: CASSPRDTGEAFF

v_call: TRBV20-1
d_call: TRBD2
j_call: TRBJ2-1
cdr3_nt: TGCAGTGCTAGGGCCGGACTAGCGGGGGAAAACAATGAGCAGTTCTTC
cdr3_aa: CSARAGLAGENNEQFF